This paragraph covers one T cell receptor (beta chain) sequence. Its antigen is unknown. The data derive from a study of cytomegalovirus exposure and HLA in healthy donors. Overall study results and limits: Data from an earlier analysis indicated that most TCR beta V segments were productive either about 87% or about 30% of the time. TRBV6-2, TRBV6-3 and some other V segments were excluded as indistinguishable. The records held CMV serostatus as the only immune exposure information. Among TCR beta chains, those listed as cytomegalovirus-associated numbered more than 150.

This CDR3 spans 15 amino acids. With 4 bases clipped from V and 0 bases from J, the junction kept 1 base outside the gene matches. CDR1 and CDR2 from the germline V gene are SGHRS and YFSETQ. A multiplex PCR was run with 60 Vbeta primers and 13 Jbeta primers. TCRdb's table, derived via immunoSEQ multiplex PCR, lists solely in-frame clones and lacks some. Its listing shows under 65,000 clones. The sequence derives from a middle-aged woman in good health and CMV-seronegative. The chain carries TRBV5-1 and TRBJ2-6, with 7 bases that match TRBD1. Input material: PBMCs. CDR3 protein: CASSRDSSGANVLTF. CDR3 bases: TGCGCCAGCAGCCGGGACAGCTCTGGGGCCAACGTCCTGACTTTC.